This T cell receptor (beta chain) was sequenced during a study of T cells in localized non-small cell lung cancer. Here immunoSEQ multiplex PCR was the method, and the copy in TCRdb shows in-frame clones only, minus some. The sample lists around 83,000 clones, roughly 75% occurring once. Trimming cost V 4 bases and J 2 bases, with 15 bases left between them. The CDR3 has 16 amino acids. CDR1 and CDR2 (germline): MNHEY, SVGAGI. Worth noting for this clone: Its target is not known.

General study points: Tumor trailed uninvolved adjacent lung in T cell clonality, which peaked there.

The chain employs TRBV6-5 and TRBJ1-3; perhaps TRBD1 as D (5 bases). This clonotype was sampled from a man aged 40 to 70 with stage II squamous cell lung carcinoma. The sample here was PBMCs, taken before any cancer treatment. The DNA of the CDR3 is TGTGCCAGCAGTTCCGCGACAGTGGCAACTGGAAACACCATATATTTT. Translated: CASSSATVATGNTIYF.